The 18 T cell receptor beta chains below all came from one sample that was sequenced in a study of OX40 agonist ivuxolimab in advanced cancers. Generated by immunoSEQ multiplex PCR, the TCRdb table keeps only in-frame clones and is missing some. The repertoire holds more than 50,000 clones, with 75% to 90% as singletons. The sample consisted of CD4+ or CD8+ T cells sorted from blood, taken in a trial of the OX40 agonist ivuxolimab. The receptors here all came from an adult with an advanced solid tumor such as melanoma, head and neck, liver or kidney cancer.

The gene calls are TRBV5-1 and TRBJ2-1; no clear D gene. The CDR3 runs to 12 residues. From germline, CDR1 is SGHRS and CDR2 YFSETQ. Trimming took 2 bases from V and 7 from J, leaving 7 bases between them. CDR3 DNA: TGCGCCAGCAGCTTCCAGACTAATGAGCAGTTCTTC. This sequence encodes CASSFQTNEQFF.

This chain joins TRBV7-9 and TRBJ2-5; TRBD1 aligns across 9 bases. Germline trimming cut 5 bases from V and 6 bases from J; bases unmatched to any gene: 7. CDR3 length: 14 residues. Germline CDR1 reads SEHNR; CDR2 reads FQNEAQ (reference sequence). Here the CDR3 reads CASSPGQGIKTQYF. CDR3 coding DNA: TGTGCCAGCAGCCCGGGACAGGGAATAAAGACCCAGTACTTC.

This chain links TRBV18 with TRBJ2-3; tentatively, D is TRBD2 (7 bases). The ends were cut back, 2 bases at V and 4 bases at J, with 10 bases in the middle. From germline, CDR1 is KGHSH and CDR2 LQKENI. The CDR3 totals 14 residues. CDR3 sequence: CASSPGGAADTQYF. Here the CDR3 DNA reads TGTGCCAGCTCACCAGGGGGGGCGGCAGATACGCAGTATTTT.

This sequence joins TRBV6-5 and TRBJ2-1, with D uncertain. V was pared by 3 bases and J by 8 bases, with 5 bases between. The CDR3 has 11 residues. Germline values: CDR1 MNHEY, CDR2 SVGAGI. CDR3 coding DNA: TGTGCCAGCAGTTATCTCGATGAGCAGTTCTTC. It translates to CASSYLDEQFF.

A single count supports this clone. CDR3 in DNA: TGTGCCAGCAGAAGGGACACCCGCAATCACTACGAGCAGTACTTC. This sequence encodes CASRRDTRNHYEQYF. The chain joins TRBV6-1 to TRBJ2-7, with D maybe TRBD1 (6 bases). CDR1 MNHNS and CDR2 SASEGT come from the germline V gene. The CDR3 covers 15 residues. V gave up 6 bases and J gave up 3 bases, with 18 bases separating them.

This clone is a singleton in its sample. The CDR3, as DNA: TGCGCCAGCAGCTTGGCGGGGGCGGGTGACGAGCAGTACTTC. It yields the protein CASSLAGAGDEQYF. The rearrangement joins TRBV5-1 to TRBJ2-7; D is perhaps TRBD1 or TRBD2 (6 bases each). The germline gives CDR1 SGHRS, CDR2 YFSETQ. The CDR3 has 14 amino acids. With 0 bases removed from V and 5 bases from J, the gap between germline ends came to 12 bases. The full variable domain, rest sourced from reference TRBV5-1 and TRBJ2-7, is KAGVTQTPRYLIKTRGQQVTLSCSPISGHRSVSWYQQTPGQGLQFLFEYFSETQRNKGNFPGRFSGRQFSNSRSEMNVSTLELGDSALYLCASSLAGAGDEQYFGPGTRLTVT.

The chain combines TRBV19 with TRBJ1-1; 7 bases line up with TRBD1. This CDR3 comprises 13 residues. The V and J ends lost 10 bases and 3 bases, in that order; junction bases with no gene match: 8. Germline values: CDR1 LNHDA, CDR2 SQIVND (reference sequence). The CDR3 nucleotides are TGTGCCACCGAACAGGGGAGGGACACTGAAGCTTTCTTT. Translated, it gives CATEQGRDTEAFF.

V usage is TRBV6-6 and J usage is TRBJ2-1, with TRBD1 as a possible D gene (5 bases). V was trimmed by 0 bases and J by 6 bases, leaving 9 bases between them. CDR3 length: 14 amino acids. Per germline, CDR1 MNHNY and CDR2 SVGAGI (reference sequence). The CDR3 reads CASSYSGQPNEQFF. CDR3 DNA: TGTGCCAGCAGTTACTCGGGGCAGCCCAATGAGCAGTTCTTC.

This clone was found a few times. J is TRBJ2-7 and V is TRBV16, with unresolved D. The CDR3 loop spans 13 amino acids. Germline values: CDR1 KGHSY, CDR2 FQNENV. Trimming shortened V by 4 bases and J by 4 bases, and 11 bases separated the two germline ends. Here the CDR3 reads CASSPPLRYEQYF. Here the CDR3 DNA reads TGTGCCAGCAGCCCCCCGTTGAGATACGAGCAGTACTTC.

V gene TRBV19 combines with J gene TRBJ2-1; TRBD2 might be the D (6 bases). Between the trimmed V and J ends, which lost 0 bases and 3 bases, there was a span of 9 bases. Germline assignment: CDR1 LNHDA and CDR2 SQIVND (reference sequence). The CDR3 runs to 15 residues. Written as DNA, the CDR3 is TGTGCCAGTAGTATAGAGGGGGGACTCTACAATGAGCAGTTCTTC. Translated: CASSIEGGLYNEQFF. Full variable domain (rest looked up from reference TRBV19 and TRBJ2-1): DGGITQSPKYLFRKEGQNVTLSCEQNLNHDAMYWYRQDPGQGLRLIYYSQIVNDFQKGDIAEGYSVSREKKESFPLTVTSAQKNPTAFYLCASSIEGGLYNEQFFGPGTRLTVL.

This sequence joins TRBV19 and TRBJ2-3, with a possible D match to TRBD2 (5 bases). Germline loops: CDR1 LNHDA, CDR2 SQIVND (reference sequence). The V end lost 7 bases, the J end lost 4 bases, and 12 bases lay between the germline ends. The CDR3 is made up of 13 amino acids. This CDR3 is CASKSSLADTQYF. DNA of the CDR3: TGTGCCAGTAAGTCTAGCTTAGCAGATACGCAGTATTTT.

CDR3 sequence reads: CASSGGEVGIPLLNSPLHF. The CDR3 DNA reads TGTGCCAGCAGCGGGGGCGAGGTAGGGATCCCTCTTCTAAATTCACCCCTCCACTTT. The chain joins TRBV11-3 to TRBJ1-6; maybe TRBD1 (6 bases). CDR1 is SGHNT, CDR2 YENEEA, per germline. This CDR3 is built from 19 residues. Trimming cost V 5 bases and J 7 bases, with 27 bases left between them.

The DNA of the CDR3 is TGTGCCAGCAGCTTGGAAGTCGAGCCGTACAATGAGCAGTTCTTC. This translates into CASSLEVEPYNEQFF. The rearrangement joins TRBV5-4 to TRBJ2-1; unclear D gene. CDR3 length: 15 residues. Trimming left V 0 bases short and J 4 bases short, with 11 bases between. Germline loops: CDR1 SGHNT, CDR2 YYREEE (reference sequence). Full variable domain (rest looked up from reference TRBV5-4 and TRBJ2-1): ETGVTQSPTHLIKTRGQQVTLRCSSQSGHNTVSWYQQALGQGPQFIFQYYREEENGRGNFPPRFSGLQFPNYSSELNVNALELDDSALYLCASSLEVEPYNEQFFGPGTRLTVL.

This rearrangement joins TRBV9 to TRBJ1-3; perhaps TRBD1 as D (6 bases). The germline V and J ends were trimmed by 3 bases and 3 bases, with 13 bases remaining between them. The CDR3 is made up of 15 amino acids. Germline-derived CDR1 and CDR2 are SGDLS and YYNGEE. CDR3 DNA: TGTGCCAGCAGCGCCAGGGGATCGGGTGGAAACACCATATATTTT. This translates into CASSARGSGGNTIYF.

The CDR3 bases are TGCAGCGCAATCAACCCCCACCTTCTGGTGGAGAACACTGAAGCTTTCTTT. Its protein is CSAINPHLLVENTEAFF. The genes are TRBV29-1 and TRBJ1-1; D unresolved. Germline loops: CDR1 SQVTM, CDR2 ANQGSEA. This CDR3 is 17 amino acids long. The V end was cut by 7 bases, the J end by 1 base, with 25 bases between.

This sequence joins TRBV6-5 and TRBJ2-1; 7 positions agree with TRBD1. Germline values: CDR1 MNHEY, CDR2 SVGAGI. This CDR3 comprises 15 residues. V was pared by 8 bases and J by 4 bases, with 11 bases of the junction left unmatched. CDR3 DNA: TGTGCCAGCGGGCCTGACAGGGTACAATACAATGAGCAGTTCTTC. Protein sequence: CASGPDRVQYNEQFF.

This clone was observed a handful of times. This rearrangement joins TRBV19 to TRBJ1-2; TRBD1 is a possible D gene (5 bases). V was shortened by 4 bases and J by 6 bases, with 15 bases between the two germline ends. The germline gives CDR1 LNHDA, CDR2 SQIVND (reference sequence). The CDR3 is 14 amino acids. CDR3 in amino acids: CASSNAVGGDGYTF. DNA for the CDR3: TGTGCCAGTAGTAACGCCGTAGGAGGGGATGGCTACACCTTC. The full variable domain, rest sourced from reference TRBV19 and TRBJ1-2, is DGGITQSPKYLFRKEGQNVTLSCEQNLNHDAMYWYRQDPGQGLRLIYYSQIVNDFQKGDIAEGYSVSREKKESFPLTVTSAQKNPTAFYLCASSNAVGGDGYTFGSGTRLTVV.

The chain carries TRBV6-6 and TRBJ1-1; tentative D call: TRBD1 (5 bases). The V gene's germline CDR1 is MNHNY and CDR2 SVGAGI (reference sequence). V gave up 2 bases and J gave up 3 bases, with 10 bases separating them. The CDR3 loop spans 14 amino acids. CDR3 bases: TGTGCCAGCAGTTACGGGGGGGGTGACACTGAAGCTTTCTTT. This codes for CASSYGGGDTEAFF.